The present T cell receptor beta chain was sequenced within a study of shared clonotypes between healthy human individuals. Cells designated naive CD8 were CD45RO-negative and were positively selected for CCR7, with terminally differentiated effector memory CD45RA+ cells excluded. Generated by immunoSEQ multiplex PCR, the TCRdb table keeps only in-frame clones and is missing some. The sample records 2 million to 2.5 million clones, about 95% being singletons. The V gene's germline CDR1 is GTSNPN and CDR2 SVGIG (reference sequence). Trimming cost V 0 bases and J 3 bases, with 10 bases left between them. The CDR3 has 14 residues. On this clone: This sample also contains other DNA sequences that code for the same CDR3.

Sequenced: naive CD8+ T cells sorted from blood. This rearrangement joins TRBV30 to TRBJ2-3; the D is unclear. The clonotype comes from a man between 18 and 29 years old in good health. CDR3 nucleotide sequence: TGTGCCTGGAGTGTACTTGGGTTTACAGATACGCAGTATTTT. As protein: CAWSVLGFTDTQYF.